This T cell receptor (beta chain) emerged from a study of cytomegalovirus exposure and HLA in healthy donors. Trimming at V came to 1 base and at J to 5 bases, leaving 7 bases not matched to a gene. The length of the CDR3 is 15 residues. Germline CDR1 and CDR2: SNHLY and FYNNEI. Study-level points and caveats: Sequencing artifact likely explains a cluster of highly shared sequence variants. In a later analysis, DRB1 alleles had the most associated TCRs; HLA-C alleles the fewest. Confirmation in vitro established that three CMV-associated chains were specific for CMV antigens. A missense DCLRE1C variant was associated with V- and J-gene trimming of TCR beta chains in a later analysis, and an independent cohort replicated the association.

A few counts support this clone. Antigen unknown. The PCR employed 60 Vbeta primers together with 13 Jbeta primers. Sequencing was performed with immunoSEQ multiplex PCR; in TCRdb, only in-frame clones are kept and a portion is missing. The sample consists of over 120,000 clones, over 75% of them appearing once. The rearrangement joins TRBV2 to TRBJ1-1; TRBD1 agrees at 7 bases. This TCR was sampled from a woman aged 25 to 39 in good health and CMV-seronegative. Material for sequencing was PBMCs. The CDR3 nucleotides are TGTGCCAGCAGTGAAGAGGGGGCTGGGAATACTGAAGCTTTCTTT. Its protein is CASSEEGAGNTEAFF.